This T cell receptor beta chain was profiled in a study of cytomegalovirus exposure and HLA in healthy donors. Study conclusions and caveats: A list of 150 to 200 TCR beta chains associated with cytomegalovirus was given.

Concerning this clone itself: Its antigen is unidentified.

Amplification used 60 Vbeta primers and 13 Jbeta primers. Here immunoSEQ multiplex PCR was the method, and the copy in TCRdb shows in-frame clones only, minus some. The table has around 130,000 clones, 80% seen once; the top ten hold 2.5% to 3%. The germline V gene has CDR1 SGHVS and CDR2 FQNEAQ. Trimming pared 5 bases from V and 7 bases from J, leaving 17 bases between. This CDR3 region has 14 residues. The sample was PBMCs. This chain joins TRBV7-8 and TRBJ2-5; D perhaps matches TRBD2 (6 bases). The TCR was taken from a man aged 25 to 40 in good health and CMV-seronegative. The DNA for the CDR3 is TGTGCCAGCAGCCCTTTTGGAGGGGCGGGGACCCAGTACTTC. Encoded protein: CASSPFGGAGTQYF.